Described below is a single T cell receptor (beta chain) sequence and its context. These data are taken from a study of blood T cell repertoires in COVID-19. Study overall: T cells, B-cell-depleted T cells, or PBMCs supplied cDNA or gDNA.

Some clones are missing from TCRdb's copy, which holds only in-frame ones; the method was immunoSEQ multiplex PCR. The sample shows tens of thousands of clones, 87% of them seen only once. There are 14 residues in the CDR3. Trimming removed 1 base at V and 3 bases at J, with 8 bases between. The germline V gene has CDR1 SGHDT and CDR2 YYEEEE. The chain employs TRBV5-6 and TRBJ1-5; a weak D match, TRBD1 (5 bases). Material: peripheral blood. The TCR comes from a woman of 80 years or more with active or convalescent COVID-19. The CDR3 region is CASSLRQHNQPQHF. In DNA, the CDR3 is TGTGCCAGCAGCTTGAGACAGCACAATCAGCCCCAGCATTTT.